This paragraph reports one T cell receptor beta chain. No antigen is known for it. Per-base quality was not reported, and no clone a single base away is much larger than it. The sample belongs to a study of T cells in Graves' hyperthyroidism and ophthalmopathy (dated by TCRdb to the late 2010s). Broadly, across the study: Peripheral blood samples were taken at initial diagnosis, before any treatment was given. In addition, the study compared T-cell repertoires in thyroid tissue and in blood from roughly 6 Graves' hyperthyroidism patients. Once sampling was done, hyperthyroidism patients were given methimazole at a starting dose of 30 mg daily, whereas ophthalmopathy patients were given high-dose intravenous methylprednisolone. A discovery cohort of about 95 patients, 43 with Graves' ophthalmopathy and fewer than 65 with stable Graves' hyperthyroidism, was used to find distinguishing TCR V-J signatures. The paper describes TCR Vbeta CDR3 sequencing of 140 or so peripheral blood samples, made up of 43 ophthalmopathy patients, approximately 73 hyperthyroidism patients and about 17 progressor patients. An independent validation cohort of around 19 hyperthyroidism patients and approximately 17 patients who later progressed to ophthalmopathy tested prospective prediction of ophthalmopathy. The 85 to 100 discovery patients were divided at random into training and test sets in a 7:3 ratio.

Amplification of TCR beta CDR3 regions was carried out from RNA transcripts. For the first round of RT-PCR on the TCR CDR3, the HTBI primer set was used together with the Qiagen OneStep RT-PCR kit. Libraries were constructed in a second round of multiplex PCR, after which size selection and purification were performed. The libraries were sequenced on an Illumina HiSeq2000 using paired-end 100 bp reads. In the paper's pipeline: Raw data were processed with SOAPnuke, discarding reads with adapters, uncalled bases, mean Phred below 15, or no exact constant-primer or identifier match. High-quality paired reads were merged using COPE v1.2.5, and each unique nucleotide sequence was defined as a clonotype. Clonotypes were aligned to IMGT TRBV, TRBD and TRBJ reference segments using MiTCR v1.1. Analysis was restricted to V-J combinations with a frequency above 0.0001, which covered over 98% of repertoires. The TCS score was defined as F50 (clonal expansion) divided by E x V (chaos), with BLOSUM62-based TCRdist calculated between CDR3 peptides within each V-J. Welch's t-statistics and random forest reduced several hundred V-J features to fewer than 15, which were used in a naive Bayes classifier (R e1071). The similarity between thyroid and blood repertoires was quantified using the Morisita-Horn index. TCRdb applied fastp at Q25 and MiXCR to the public reads, then kept only in-frame beta chains. Each entry merges the rows of one CDR3 protein and shows their most common DNA and genes. Here the V and J calls rest on TCRdb's processing, not on the authors' analysis. Counted in this sample were over 700,000 distinct CDR3 sequences; more than 30% of them appeared once. The biggest ten clones account for around 10% of the sample.

V drops 2 bases and J drops 4 bases, leaving 14 bases in between. Based on the germline V gene (reference sequence), the CDR1 and CDR2 sequences are SEHNR and FQNEAQ. The CDR3 starts with the cysteine, ends with the phenylalanine, and has 15 residues. Kept here is only the CDR3 DNA, which spans 45 bases and is read in frame from base 1. Stable Graves' hyperthyroidism was defined as the absence of progression to ophthalmopathy over 18 months of follow-up. Hyperthyroidism patients were aged 18 to 65 years and newly diagnosed, with disease duration of less than 2 months. The study excluded patients with uncontrolled infections, other autoimmune diseases, pregnancy or lactation. Diagnoses were established on the basis of clinical symptoms, serum thyroxine and TRAb, thyroid ultrasound, and orbital computed tomography. PBMCs were separated from roughly 10 ml of fresh peripheral blood using Ficoll-Paque density gradient centrifugation. Total RNA was extracted with Trizol reagent, and quality was checked on an Agilent 2100 Bioanalyzer.

The paper's findings and limits, for the study overall: Blood samples also contained most of the expanded thyroid clonotypes (frequency above 0.001), which suggests that blood repertoires may reflect thyroid immune responses. A model built on a 13 V-J signature distinguished ophthalmopathy from stable hyperthyroidism, reaching around 90% sensitivity and around 81% specificity in cross-validation and 80%/75% in testing. Sample size was not statistically predetermined, and blinding of investigators to group allocation was not performed. During validation, the model predicted progression to ophthalmopathy a median of roughly 7.1 months ahead of onset, with around 71% sensitivity and under 85% specificity.

The TCR was taken from a man between 18 and 35 years old with Graves' hyperthyroidism. The chain is encoded by TRBV7-9 joined to TRBJ1-2; TRBD1 is a weak D gene call, 5 bases matching. The sequenced material came from blood. Here is the DNA: TGTGCCAGCAGCTTAAGCCGAGAGACAGTCTATGGCTACACCTTC. Its translation is CASSLSRETVYGYTF.